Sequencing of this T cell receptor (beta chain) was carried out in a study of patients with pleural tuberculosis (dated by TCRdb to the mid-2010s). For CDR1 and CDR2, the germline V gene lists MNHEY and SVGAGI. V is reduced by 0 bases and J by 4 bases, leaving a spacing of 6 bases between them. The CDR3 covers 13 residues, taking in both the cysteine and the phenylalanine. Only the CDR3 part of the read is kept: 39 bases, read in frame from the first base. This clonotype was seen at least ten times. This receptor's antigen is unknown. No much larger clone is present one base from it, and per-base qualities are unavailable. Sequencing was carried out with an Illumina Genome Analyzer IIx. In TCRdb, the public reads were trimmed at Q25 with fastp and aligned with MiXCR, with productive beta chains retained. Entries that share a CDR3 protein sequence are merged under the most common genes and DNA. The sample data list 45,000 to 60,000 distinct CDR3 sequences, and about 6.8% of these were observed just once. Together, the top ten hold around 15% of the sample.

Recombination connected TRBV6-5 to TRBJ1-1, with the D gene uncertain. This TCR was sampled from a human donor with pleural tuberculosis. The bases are TGTGCCAGCAGTTACTCCCGGGGCACTGAAGCTTTCTTT. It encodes CASSYSRGTEAFF.